The rows below give T cell receptor beta chains drawn from one sample of a study of shared T cell receptors in the human thymus. The table came from immunoSEQ multiplex PCR; TCRdb's copy has only in-frame clones and leaves some out. The sample holds 600,000 to 900,000 clones, approximately 85% seen once. These records were also assigned to another study, of human thymus T cells.

Sequencing input: thymocytes. The receptors were sampled from a girl under three years old with a congenital heart defect. CDR3s include the opening cysteine and the closing phenylalanine or tryptophan. A D gene is named only where the DNA matches it firmly. Size is stated for part of the rows, as once, few or many counts, or as a class when the clone is expanded.

d_call	v_call	clone_size	cdr3_length	j_call	cdr3_aa	cdr3_nt
TRBD1	TRBV6-1	NA	15	TRBJ2-1	CASIFSQGVNNEQFF	TGTGCCAGCATCTTTTCCCAGGGGGTAAACAATGAGCAGTTCTTC
NA	TRBV5-4	NA	17	TRBJ1-1	CASSAGDGSRVNTEAFF	TGTGCCAGCAGCGCGGGGGACGGTTCGAGGGTGAACACTGAAGCTTTCTTT
NA	TRBV6-1	NA	15	TRBJ1-1	CASSLKEGPNTEAFF	TGTGCCAGCAGTCTAAAGGAGGGGCCAAACACTGAAGCTTTCTTT
NA	TRBV28	NA	13	TRBJ1-2	CASSFGANYGYTF	TGTGCCAGCAGTTTCGGGGCTAACTATGGCTACACCTTC
TRBD2	TRBV5-1	NA	21	TRBJ2-7	CASSLATGTSGGVDSSYEQYF	TGCGCCAGCAGCTTGGCCACCGGGACTAGCGGGGGGGTTGATAGCTCCTACGAGCAGTACTTC
TRBD2	TRBV7-2	NA	16	TRBJ2-3	CASSPGRAGGPDTQYF	TGTGCCAGCAGTCCCGGCCGGGCGGGGGGGCCGGATACGCAGTATTTT
NA	TRBV20-1	once	10	TRBJ1-1	CSATRVRAFF	TGCAGTGCCACCCGTGTTAGAGCTTTCTTT
NA	TRBV11-2	NA	16	TRBJ1-6	CASSLNLPRGGSPLHF	TGTGCCAGCAGCTTAAACTTACCCCGCGGGGGTTCACCCCTCCACTTT
NA	TRBV28	NA	15	TRBJ1-5	CASSPSDIGNQPQHF	TGTGCCAGCAGCCCCAGTGACATTGGCAATCAGCCCCAGCATTTT
TRBD2	TRBV7-3	NA	16	TRBJ2-2	CASSLTFGGDTGELFF	TGTGCCAGCAGCTTAACGTTCGGGGGGGACACCGGGGAGCTGTTTTTT
NA	TRBV6-1	few	11	TRBJ1-2	CASSEPSGYTF	TGTGCCAGCAGTGAACCTTCTGGCTACACCTTC
NA	TRBV7-8	NA	16	TRBJ1-3	CASSGPEGLSGNTIYF	TGTGCCAGCAGCGGCCCCGAGGGACTCTCTGGAAACACCATATATTTT
NA	TRBV5-6	NA	17	TRBJ2-6	CASSFWGSSSGANVLTF	TGTGCCAGCAGCTTTTGGGGCTCAAGCTCTGGGGCCAACGTCCTGACTTTC